One sample yielded the 8 T cell receptor beta chains listed below, sequenced in a study of cytomegalovirus exposure and HLA in healthy donors. With 60 Vbeta and 13 Jbeta primers, the PCR was carried out. Assay used: immunoSEQ multiplex PCR; TCRdb lists only in-frame clones, some missing. The sample totals more than 40,000 clones. Sequencing input: PBMCs. The receptors originated from a man between 40 and 49 years old in good health and CMV-seropositive.

The chain recombines TRBV28 with TRBJ1-1; D unresolved. CDR1 is MDHEN and CDR2 is SYDVKM in the germline V gene. The germline V and J ends were trimmed by 4 bases and 3 bases, with 9 bases remaining between them. This CDR3 comprises 13 residues. This CDR3 reads CASSSLEYTEAFF. CDR3 nucleotide sequence: TGTGCCAGCAGTTCACTCGAATACACTGAAGCTTTCTTT.

The gene calls are TRBV29-1 and TRBJ1-3; D is uncertain. The CDR3 loop spans 14 amino acids. Germline assignment: CDR1 SQVTM and CDR2 ANQGSEA. V was pared by 7 bases and J by 1 base, with 14 bases between. For the CDR3, the DNA is TGCAGCGCTGGGAGTCCGGAATCTGGAAACACCATATATTTT. Its translation: CSAGSPESGNTIYF.

The chain carries TRBV18 and TRBJ1-1, with 8 bases that match TRBD1. V was pared by 0 bases and J by 1 base, with 1 base of the junction left unmatched. Germline V gene sequence: CDR1 KGHSH, CDR2 LQKENI. CDR3 length: 15 residues. This chain's CDR3 is CASSPPTGGNTEAFF. The CDR3 DNA reads as TGTGCCAGCTCACCACCAACAGGGGGGAACACTGAAGCTTTCTTT.

The CDR3 DNA is TGCAGTGCTAGGGGCAGCTATGGCTACACCTTC. Its protein product is CSARGSYGYTF. The chain uses TRBV20-1 and TRBJ1-2, with D hard to call. Germline V gene data show CDR1 as DFQATT and CDR2 as SNEGSKA (reference sequence). This CDR3 spans 11 amino acids. Trimming stripped 3 bases from V and 4 bases from J, with 6 bases between.

The CDR3 here is CASSLPPRQGYEQYF. The CDR3 DNA reads TGTGCCAGCAGTTTACCCCCTCGACAGGGCTACGAGCAGTACTTC. The chain couples TRBV28 to TRBJ2-7, with TRBD1 matching over 7 bases. V was pared by 2 bases and J by 3 bases, with 7 bases of the junction left unmatched. Per germline, CDR1 MDHEN and CDR2 SYDVKM. This CDR3 is built from 15 residues. Full variable domain (missing parts from reference TRBV28 and TRBJ2-7): DVKVTQSSRYLVKRTGEKVFLECVQDMDHENMFWYRQDPGLGLRLIYFSYDVKMKEKGDIPEGYSVSREKKERFSLILESASTNQTSMYLCASSLPPRQGYEQYFGPGTRLTVT.

V and J are TRBV19 and TRBJ1-6; tentative D call: TRBD1 (5 bases). V was pared by 8 bases and J by 10 bases, with 18 bases between. Per the germline V gene, CDR1 is LNHDA and CDR2 is SQIVND (reference sequence). The CDR3 extends over 14 amino acids. The CDR3 region has the DNA TGTGCCAGTGGCCCTGGCAGGGAAGAATCACCCCTCCACTTT. Translating it yields CASGPGREESPLHF. The variable domain in full, with the rest retrieved from reference TRBV19 and TRBJ1-6, is DGGITQSPKYLFRKEGQNVTLSCEQNLNHDAMYWYRQDPGQGLRLIYYSQIVNDFQKGDIAEGYSVSREKKESFPLTVTSAQKNPTAFYLCASGPGREESPLHFGNGTRLTVT.

This CDR3 reads CATGTGGREQYF. Written as DNA, the CDR3 is TGTGCCACCGGGACAGGGGGCAGGGAGCAGTACTTC. The chain employs TRBV27 and TRBJ2-7, with 12 bases identical to TRBD1. The CDR3 extends over 12 amino acids. Trimming at V came to 10 bases and at J to 7 bases, leaving 5 bases not matched to a gene. Looked up from germline, CDR1 is MNHEY and CDR2 is SMNVEV (reference sequence).

J is TRBJ2-5 and V is TRBV2; tentatively, D is TRBD2 (7 bases). Deletions cut 4 bases from V and 2 bases from J, with 17 bases between. The CDR3 is 16 residues long. Germline V CDR1 and CDR2: SNHLY, FYNNEI. CDR3 residues: CASSGGGTPSQETQYF. The DNA for the CDR3 is TGTGCCAGCAGTGGGGGAGGGACACCAAGTCAAGAGACCCAGTACTTC.